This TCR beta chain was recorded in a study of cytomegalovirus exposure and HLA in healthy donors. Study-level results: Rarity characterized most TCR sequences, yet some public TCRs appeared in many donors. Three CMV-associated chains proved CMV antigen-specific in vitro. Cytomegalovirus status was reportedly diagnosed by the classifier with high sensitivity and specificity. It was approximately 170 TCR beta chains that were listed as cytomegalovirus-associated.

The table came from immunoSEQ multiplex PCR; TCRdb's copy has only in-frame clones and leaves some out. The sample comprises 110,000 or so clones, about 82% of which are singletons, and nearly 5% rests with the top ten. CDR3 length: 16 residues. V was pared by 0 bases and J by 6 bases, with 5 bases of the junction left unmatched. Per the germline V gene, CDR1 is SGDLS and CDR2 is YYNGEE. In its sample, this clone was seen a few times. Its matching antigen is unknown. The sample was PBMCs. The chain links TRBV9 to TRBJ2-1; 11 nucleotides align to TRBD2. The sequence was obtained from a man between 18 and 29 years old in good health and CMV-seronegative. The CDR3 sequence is CASSVVPLAGGNEQFF. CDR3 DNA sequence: TGTGCCAGCAGCGTAGTCCCCCTAGCGGGAGGCAATGAGCAGTTCTTC.